This T cell receptor beta chain came from a study of cytomegalovirus exposure and HLA in healthy donors. Points from the study as a whole: Researchers left out some V segments, among them TRBV6-2 and TRBV6-3, as indistinguishable.

CDR3 length: 15 residues. V lost 5 bases and J lost 0; bases outside the gene matches: 5. CDR1 SGHAT and CDR2 FQDESV come from the germline V gene (reference sequence). PCR employed 60 Vbeta and 13 Jbeta primers. Sequencing was performed with immunoSEQ multiplex PCR; in TCRdb, only in-frame clones are kept and a portion is missing. The profile shows under 250,000 clones, approximately 82% of them singletons. Remarks on this clone: Its antigen is not identified.

The sequencing sample was made of PBMCs. The receptor was derived from a man between 18 and 35 years old in good health and CMV-seronegative. The rearrangement links TRBV11-1 to TRBJ2-7; TRBD1 aligns across 9 bases. CDR3 loop: CASSPGTGTSYEQYF. CDR3 DNA: TGTGCCAGCAGCCCCGGGACAGGGACCTCCTACGAGCAGTACTTC. Full variable domain (rest looked up from reference TRBV11-1 and TRBJ2-7): EAEVAQSPRYKITEKSQAVAFWCDPISGHATLYWYRQILGQGPELLVQFQDESVVDDSQLPKDRFSAERLKGVDSTLKIQPAELGDSAMYLCASSPGTGTSYEQYFGPGTRLTVT.